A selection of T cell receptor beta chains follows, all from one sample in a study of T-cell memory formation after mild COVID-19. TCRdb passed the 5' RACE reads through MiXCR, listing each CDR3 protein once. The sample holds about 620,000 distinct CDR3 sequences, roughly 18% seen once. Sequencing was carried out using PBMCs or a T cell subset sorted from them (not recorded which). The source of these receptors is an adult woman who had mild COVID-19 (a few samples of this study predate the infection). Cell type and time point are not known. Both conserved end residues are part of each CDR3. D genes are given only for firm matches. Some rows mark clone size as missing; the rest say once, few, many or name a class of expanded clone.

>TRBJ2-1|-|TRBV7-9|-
TGTGCCAGCAGTCGCGGGGCGAACAATGAGCAGTTCTTC
CASSRGANNEQFF
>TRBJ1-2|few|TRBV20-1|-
TGCAGTGCTAGAACCCCCTACGGCCGATATGGCTACACCTTC
CSARTPYGRYGYTF
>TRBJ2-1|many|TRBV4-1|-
TGCGCCAGCAGCCAAGAGGGAGCCTGGAGCTCCTACAATGAGCAGTTCTTC
CASSQEGAWSSYNEQFF
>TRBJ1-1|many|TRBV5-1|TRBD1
TGTGCCAGCAGCGTAGGGACAGCGAACACTGAAGCTTTCTTT
CASSVGTANTEAFF
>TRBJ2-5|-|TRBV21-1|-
TGTGCCAGCAGCAAAGGGGAGGGGGAGACCCAGTACTTC
CASSKGEGETQYF
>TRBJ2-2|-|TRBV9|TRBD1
TGTGCCAGCAGCATACCGGGACAGGTTACGAATACCGGGGAGCTGTTTTTT
CASSIPGQVTNTGELFF
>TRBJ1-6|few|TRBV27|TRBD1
TGTGCCAGCAGTTTAGGACAGGGGGCTAATTCACCCCTCCACTTT
CASSLGQGANSPLHF
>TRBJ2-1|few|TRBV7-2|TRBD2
TGTGCCAGCAGCTTAGCGGTCAATTGGGGACTAGCGGGAGGGCAAGACAATGAGCAGTTCTTC
CASSLAVNWGLAGGQDNEQFF
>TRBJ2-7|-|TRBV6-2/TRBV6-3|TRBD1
TGTGCCAGCAGCGGACAGGACCTCCCGTACGAGCAGTACTTC
CASSGQDLPYEQYF
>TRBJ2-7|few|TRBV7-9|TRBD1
TGTGCCAGCAGCTCGGACAGGGCCGCCTACGAGCAGTACTTC
CASSSDRAAYEQYF
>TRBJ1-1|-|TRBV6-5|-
TGTGCCAGCAGTTACGGGCAGACGGTCATGAACACTGAAGCTTTCTTT
CASSYGQTVMNTEAFF
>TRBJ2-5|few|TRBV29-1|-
TGCAGCGTTGGGGGGGTAGGGGAGACCCAGTACTTC
CSVGGVGETQYF
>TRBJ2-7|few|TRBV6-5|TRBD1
TGTGCCAGCAGTTTACAGGGGGGCAGCGGCGAGCAGTACTTC
CASSLQGGSGEQYF
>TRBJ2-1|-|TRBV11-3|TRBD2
TGTGCCAGCAGCTTAGATGGGACTAGCCTTAACTACAATGAGCAGTTCTTC
CASSLDGTSLNYNEQFF
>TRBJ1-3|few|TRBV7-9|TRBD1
TGTGCCAGCAGCTCGAACAGGGGACTGGCTGGAAACACCATATATTTT
CASSSNRGLAGNTIYF
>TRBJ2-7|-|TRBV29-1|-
TGCAGCGTTGTTGCGAGCTCCTACGAGCAGTACTTC
CSVVASSYEQYF
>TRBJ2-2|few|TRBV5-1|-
TGCGCCAGCAGCTTGGGCGGGGCGGTACACACCGGGGAGCTGTTTTTT
CASSLGGAVHTGELFF
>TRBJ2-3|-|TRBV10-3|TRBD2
TGTGCCATCAGTGCCTCCGGACTAGCGATAAGCACAGATACGCAGTATTTT
CAISASGLAISTDTQYF
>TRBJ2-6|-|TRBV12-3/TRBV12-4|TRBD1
TGTGCCAGCAGTCCCCGCCCGAGACAGGGTTCTGGGGCCAACGTCCTGACTTTC
CASSPRPRQGSGANVLTF
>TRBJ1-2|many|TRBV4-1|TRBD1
TGCGCCAGCAGCCAAAAACTTGGGACAGAAGGGAAATATGGCTACACCTTC
CASSQKLGTEGKYGYTF
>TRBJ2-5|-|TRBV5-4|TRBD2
TGTGCCAGCAGCTTGGTGCTAGCGGGAGGGCCAGGGACAGAGACCCAGTACTTC
CASSLVLAGGPGTETQYF
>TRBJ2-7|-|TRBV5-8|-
TGTGCCAGCAGCCGAGCTCCCGGGGACTCCTACGAGCAGTACTTC
CASSRAPGDSYEQYF
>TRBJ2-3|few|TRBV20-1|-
TGCAGTGCCCTCTCCCGACGGAGCACAGATACGCAGTATTTT
CSALSRRSTDTQYF
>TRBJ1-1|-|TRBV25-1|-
TGTGCCAGCAGTGAATGGGTCGGGGAGGGGACTGAAGCTTTCTTT
CASSEWVGEGTEAFF
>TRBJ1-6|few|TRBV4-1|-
TGCGCCAGCAGCCAAGATCCCTATAATTCACCCCTCCACTTT
CASSQDPYNSPLHF
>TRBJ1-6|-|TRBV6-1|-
TGTGCCAGTCTCCGGGACATTTATAATTCACCCCTCCACTTT
CASLRDIYNSPLHF
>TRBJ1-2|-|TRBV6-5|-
TGTGCCAGCAGTTACTCGAATCAGGGCGCTTTCTATGGCTACACCTTC
CASSYSNQGAFYGYTF
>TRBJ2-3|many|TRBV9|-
TGTGCCAGCAGCGTAGTCGGTTTCCCCCGTACCGCAGATACGCAGTATTTT
CASSVVGFPRTADTQYF
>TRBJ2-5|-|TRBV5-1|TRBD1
TGCGCCAGCAGCTCCGGGACAGGGGGCCTGGAGGAGACCCAGTACTTC
CASSSGTGGLEETQYF
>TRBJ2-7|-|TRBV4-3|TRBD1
TGCGCCAGCAGCCAAGTCCCTCCGGGACAGGGTAACGAGCAGTACTTC
CASSQVPPGQGNEQYF
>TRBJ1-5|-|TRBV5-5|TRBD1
TGTGCCAGCAGCTTAGGACAGGACAATCAGCCCCAGCATTTT
CASSLGQDNQPQHF
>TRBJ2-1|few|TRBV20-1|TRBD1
TGCAGTGCTAGAGGCGACAGGGTGGTAAGGAATGAGCAGTTCTTC
CSARGDRVVRNEQFF
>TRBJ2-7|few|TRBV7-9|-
TGTGCCAGCAGCGGTAGGGCAGACGAGCAGTACTTC
CASSGRADEQYF
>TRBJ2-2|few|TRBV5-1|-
TGCGCCAGCAGCTTGGAGGACGAGGGACCCGGGGAGCTGTTTTTT
CASSLEDEGPGELFF
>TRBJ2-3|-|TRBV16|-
TGTGCCAGCAGCCAATTCAGGGGAACGGGCAACACAGATACGCAGTATTTT
CASSQFRGTGNTDTQYF
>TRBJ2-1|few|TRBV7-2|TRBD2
TGTGCCAGCAGCTCGGGACTAGCGGGGGGGCGGATTGAGCAGTTCTTC
CASSSGLAGGRIEQFF
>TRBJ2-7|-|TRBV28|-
TGTGCCAGCAGTTTAATCTCCGACAACGAGCAGTACTTC
CASSLISDNEQYF
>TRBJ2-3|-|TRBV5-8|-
TGTGCCAGCAGCTTGTCAGCGAGCACAGATACGCAGTATTTT
CASSLSASTDTQYF
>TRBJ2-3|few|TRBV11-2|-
TGTGCCAGCAGCTTTCCGGCACCGGGGCCCTCAGATACGCAGTATTTT
CASSFPAPGPSDTQYF